The 4 T cell receptor beta chains below all came from one sample that was sequenced in a study of breast tumors, draining lymph nodes, adjacent tissues. TCRdb itself ran the multiplex PCR reads through MiXCR, one entry per CDR3 protein. The sample lists about 14,000 distinct CDR3 sequences; approximately 50% were seen once. Sequencing input: tumor-adjacent breast tissue. The source of these receptors is a female donor with breast cancer. Some clones in this sample may be carry-over from other donors' samples.

This chain joins TRBV2 and TRBJ1-5; tentative D call: TRBD1 (6 bases). The CDR3 is 17 amino acids. CDR1 and CDR2 (germline): SNHLY, FYNNEI. The germline V and J ends were trimmed by 3 bases and 2 bases, with 17 bases remaining between them. CDR3 in amino acids: CASSERGGGGGNQPQHF. The CDR3, as DNA: TGTGCCAGCAGTGAGAGGGGCGGAGGGGGGGGCAATCAGCCCCAGCATTTT.

This clonotype was detected ten times or more. The chain employs TRBV10-3 and TRBJ2-2, with D perhaps TRBD2 (5 bases). The CDR3 runs to 16 residues. Germline V gene data show CDR1 as ENHRY and CDR2 as SYGVKD. V gave up 5 bases and J gave up 1 base, with 14 bases separating them. CDR3 nucleotides: TGTGCCATCAGTAACGCTCAGCGGCTGAACACCGGGGAGCTGTTTTTT. Translation: CAISNAQRLNTGELFF.

The chain links TRBV5-6 to TRBJ1-2, with D possibly matching TRBD1 (5 bases). Germline assignment: CDR1 SGHDT and CDR2 YYEEEE. The CDR3 length is 14 residues. Trimming left V 1 base short and J 2 bases short, with 9 bases between. The CDR3 DNA is TGTGCCAGCAGCTTGATTTCAGGGAACTATGGCTACACCTTC. Its translation: CASSLISGNYGYTF.

This clonotype was counted at least ten times. The chain uses TRBV6-2 or TRBV6-3 and TRBJ2-7; D is possibly TRBD2 (5 bases). V gave up 6 bases and J gave up 5 bases, with 20 bases separating them. Germline CDR1 and CDR2: MNHEY and SVGEGT. This CDR3 is built from 15 residues. CDR3 coding DNA: TGTGCCAGCAGCCTATCGTCCTCTAGCTCTGACGAGCAGTACTTC. Amino acids: CASSLSSSSSDEQYF.